The text below deals with one T cell receptor (beta chain). No cognate antigen has been identified for it. Qualities for individual bases were not recorded, and no much larger clone is one base off. The immunoSEQ Assay, a bias-controlled multiplex PCR, was used to amplify TCRbeta CDR3 regions from genomic DNA. In the source study's methods: Nucleated cell counts per sample were estimated from amplification of reference gene primers within the assay. Sequence reads were collapsed and filtered to measure the absolute abundance of every unique TCRbeta CDR3 rearrangement. Productive Simpson clonality was computed per sample as the square root of Simpson's diversity index over productive rearrangements. In TCRdb, the immuneACCESS table is reduced to in-frame sequences with V and J assigned. These tables do not hold every clone; where another copy was compared, an unresolved V gene accounts for under half, and the others remain unexplained. V and J calls and clone size follow that table, whereas D and trimming were derived from the DNA. Recorded for this sample are about 88,000 clones; roughly 90% of them occurred a single time. The biggest ten clones account for about 1.8% of the sample.

The germline V gene provides CDR1 MGHRA and CDR2 YSYEKL. V is cut by 0 bases and J by 5 bases, and the space between the germline ends is 19 bases. The CDR3 goes from the cysteine to the phenylalanine over 17 residues. Of the read, only the CDR3 DNA is kept; its 51 bases are in frame from base 1. Each collaborating institution followed its own protocols to collect whole blood in K2EDTA tubes. For TCRbeta analysis, collaborator samples were shipped as frozen whole blood, as isolated PBMCs, or as DNA extracted from either sample type. The data derive from a study of blood T cell repertoires in COVID-19 (dated by TCRdb to 2020 to 2022). Turning to the overall study: Collaborator samples came from the United States, Italy and Spain and covered acute and convalescent phases of COVID-19. The material from the prospective study consisted of cDNA or gDNA derived from T cells, B-cell-depleted T cells, or PBMCs. Where available, HLA class I and class II types were obtained from metadata supplied by the sample provider rather than from assay-based typing. Sample metadata almost always included a de-identified subject ID, COVID-19 status, age in years and sex. The samples were drawn from the first 160 participants of the ongoing ImmuneRACE study and from 1,254 subjects provided by 6 global collaborators. Subjects who had been exposed to COVID-19, were actively infected with it, or had recovered from it provided the deeply sampled blood TCRbeta repertoires that made up the dataset. A freely available public database, intended as a resource for researchers studying the immune response to SARS-CoV-2, is where the repertoires were released. Paper-wide results and their limitations: The amount of clinical and demographic metadata varied by source and participant and was provided uncurated.

The chain joins TRBV4-1 to TRBJ1-1, with an unclear D gene assignment. This sequence was found in a man in his fifties or sixties with acute or convalescent COVID-19. Sequencing was performed on peripheral blood. The CDR3 region reads CASSQDRTGNARTEAFF. The bases are TGCGCCAGCAGCCAAGATCGCACCGGGAACGCCAGGACTGAAGCTTTCTTT.